The clone carrying this TCR beta chain was counted at least ten times. These data originate in a study of low-dose radiotherapy and immunotherapy resistance in tumors. Whole-study context: Each fraction for Cohort 1 was 0.5 Gy, given every 2 weeks, and the total came to 6.5 Gy. With 1 Gy per fraction every two weeks, Cohort 2 accumulated 13 Gy across 26 weeks. A dose of 300 mg of oral aspirin was taken by patients daily for four cycles from cycle 1 day 1.

First-strand cDNA used TRAV- and TRBV-specific primers, covering alpha and beta chains. Amplification, which lasted roughly 20 PCR cycles, used a constant-region primer and V-primer adapter to amplify TCRs. TCRdb recomputed calls from the reads with MiXCR, one row per CDR3 protein. The profile shows about 60,000 distinct CDR3 sequences, about 25% of them singletons. The CDR3 runs to 15 residues. The V gene's germline CDR1 is LGHDT and CDR2 YNNKEL (reference sequence). V was pared by 5 bases and J by 0 bases, with 10 bases between. As to time point: after trial treatment. The treatment is: LDRT plus nivolumab, ipilimumab, low-dose cyclophosphamide and aspirin (RACIN trial). Every donor's regimen consisted of nivolumab, ipilimumab, aspirin, low-dose cyclophosphamide and low-dose radiotherapy.

The sample here was PBMCs, taken after low-dose radiotherapy plus immunotherapy. The chain employs TRBV3-1 and TRBJ2-2, with D unclear. The sequence was collected from a male donor with prostate cancer. The CDR3: CASSMRRTNTGELFF. CDR3 sequence (DNA): TGTGCCAGCAGCATGCGGAGAACGAACACCGGGGAGCTGTTTTTT.